This record covers a single T cell receptor beta chain. No antigen is known for it. These data come from a study of blood T cell dynamics during melanoma immunotherapy. Regarding the study as a whole: Clones driving repertoire changes may be melanoma-specific or general immune activation.

Germline CDR1 reads SGHAT; CDR2 reads FQNNGV. The CDR3 contains 15 residues. Trimming took 4 bases from V and 0 from J, leaving 11 bases between them. A fixed DNA input of about 320 ng was used per bulk PBMC sample. Clones were read by immunoSEQ multiplex PCR, and TCRdb kept only the in-frame ones, dropping some. The table includes 10,000 to 13,000 clones, around 87% detected once. As to time point: week 3, after first cycle of checkpoint inhibitor. At 12 weeks after first infusion, RECIST 1.1 defined response for most patients. The chain combines TRBV11-2 with TRBJ2-3; D perhaps matches TRBD2 (5 bases). Source: blood, taken from a patient treated with checkpoint blockade. The receptor was isolated from a human donor with melanoma. The CDR3 loop is CASSWVAKSTDTQYF. CDR3 sequence (DNA): TGTGCCAGCAGCTGGGTAGCGAAGAGCACAGATACGCAGTATTTT.